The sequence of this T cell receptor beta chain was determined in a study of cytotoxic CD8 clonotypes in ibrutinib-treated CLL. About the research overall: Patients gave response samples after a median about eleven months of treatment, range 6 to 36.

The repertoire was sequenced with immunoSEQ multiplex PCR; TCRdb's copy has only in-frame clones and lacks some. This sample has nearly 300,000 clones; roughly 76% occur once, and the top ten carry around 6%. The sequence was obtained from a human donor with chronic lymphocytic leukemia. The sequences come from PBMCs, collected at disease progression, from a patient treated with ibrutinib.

DNA for the CDR3: TGTGCCAGCAGTTTATATGGGGCCACCGGGGAGCTGTTTTTT. This codes for CASSLYGATGELFF. The genes are TRBV27 and TRBJ2-2, with D maybe TRBD1 (5 bases). Looked up from germline, CDR1 is MNHEY and CDR2 is SMNVEV (reference sequence). The CDR3 loop spans 14 amino acids. Between the trimmed V and J ends, which lost 1 base and 4 bases, there was a span of 7 bases.